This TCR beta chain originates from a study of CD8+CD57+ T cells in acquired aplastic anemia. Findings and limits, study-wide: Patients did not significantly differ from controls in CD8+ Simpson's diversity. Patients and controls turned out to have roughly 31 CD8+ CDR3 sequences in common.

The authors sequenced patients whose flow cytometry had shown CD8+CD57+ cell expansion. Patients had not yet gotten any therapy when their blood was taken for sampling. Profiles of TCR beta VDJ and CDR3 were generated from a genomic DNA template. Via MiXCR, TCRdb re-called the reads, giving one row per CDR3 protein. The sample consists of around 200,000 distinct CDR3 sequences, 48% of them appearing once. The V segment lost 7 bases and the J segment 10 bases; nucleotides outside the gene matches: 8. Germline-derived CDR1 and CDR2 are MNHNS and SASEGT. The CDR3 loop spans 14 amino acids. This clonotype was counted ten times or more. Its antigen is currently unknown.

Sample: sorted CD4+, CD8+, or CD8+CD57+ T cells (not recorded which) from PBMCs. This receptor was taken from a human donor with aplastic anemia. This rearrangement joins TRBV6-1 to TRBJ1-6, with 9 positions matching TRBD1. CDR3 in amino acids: CASTEGQGRSPLHF. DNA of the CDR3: TGTGCCAGCACCGAGGGACAGGGCCGATCACCCCTCCACTTT.